This T cell receptor (beta chain) was identified during a study of blood T cell repertoires in COVID-19. Overall study: PBMCs, B-cell-depleted T cells, or T cells provided the cDNA or gDNA that made up the material.

V gave up 4 bases and J gave up 7 bases, with 14 bases separating them. The V gene's germline CDR1 is SGDLS and CDR2 YYNGEE. There are 14 residues in the CDR3. Authors' processing steps: Amplified reference gene primers provided the basis for estimating nucleated cell counts. The data were produced by immunoSEQ multiplex PCR, yet TCRdb's version contains in-frame clones alone and is incomplete. V and J calls and clone size come straight from that table; D and trimming were deduced from the DNA. This table has roughly 120,000 clones, around 85% appearing once. This clone occurred a few times. The rearrangement joins TRBV9 to TRBJ2-2; D is possibly TRBD1 (7 bases). The sequenced sample was peripheral blood. The sequence derives from a man aged 50-59 years with acute or convalescent COVID-19. Written as DNA, the CDR3 is TGTGCCAGCAGCTCAACAGGGGACTTCGGGGAGCTGTTTTTT. It codes for CASSSTGDFGELFF.